The sample holds a few counts of the clone carrying this T cell receptor (beta chain). The target antigen is unknown. Treatment specified: over 15 received Ad26.COV2.S at low or high dose, single or two shots; 5 received placebo; per-sample allocation not given. Day 63 after the first injection of vaccine or placebo was the sampling time. As its vector, the vaccine had Ad26, which expressed Wuhan-strain SARS-CoV-2 spike. This sample was included in a study of Ad26.COV2.S vaccination and SARS-CoV-2 variants. Study-wide context: Donor was in the COV1001 Ad26.COV2.S trial arm. The vaccine Ad26.COV2.S was put into the muscle once, or twice with 56 days between.

This CDR3 spans 13 amino acids. CDR1 and CDR2 from the germline V gene are LGHDT and YNNKEL (reference sequence). Germline trimming cut 4 bases from V and 12 bases from J; bases unmatched to any gene: 3. The data were produced by immunoSEQ multiplex PCR, yet TCRdb's version contains in-frame clones alone and is incomplete. Of fewer than 600,000 clones listed, approximately 90% are singletons. Study outcomes and limitations: There was a possibility that the TCR breadth and depth analyses underestimated total T cell responses.

This TCR came from a person aged 18-65 years who received the Ad26.COV2.S COVID-19 vaccine or a placebo. The starting material was peripheral blood, obtained in a trial of Ad26.COV2.S vaccine versus placebo. The J gene is TRBJ2-1, the V gene TRBV3-1 (or the pseudogene TRBV3-2); the match to TRBD2 covers 13 bases. The CDR3 nucleotides read TGTGCCAGCAGCCCGACTAGCGGGAGGACGCAGTTCTTC. Protein sequence: CASSPTSGRTQFF.